These 5 T cell receptor beta chains originate from one sample sequenced in a study of shared clonotypes between healthy human individuals. TCRdb's table, derived via immunoSEQ multiplex PCR, lists solely in-frame clones and lacks some. The repertoire consists of 490,000 or so clones, with approximately 80% occurring once and the leading ten covering over 10%. Sequencing input: PBMCs. Every receptor here comes from a woman aged 40 to 50 in good health. Some clones in this sample may be carry-over from other donors' samples.

The CDR3 loop reads CASSLGLAITGELFF. CDR3 DNA: TGCGCCAGCAGCTTGGGTCTAGCGATTACCGGGGAGCTGTTTTTT. V is TRBV5-1 and J is TRBJ2-2, with D maybe TRBD2 (6 bases). V lost 0 bases, J lost 5 bases, and 11 bases lay in between. The germline V gene encodes CDR1 SGHRS and CDR2 YFSETQ. This CDR3 contains 15 residues.

The gene calls are TRBV30 and TRBJ2-3; 9 bases align to TRBD1. The V segment lost 3 bases and the J segment 6 bases; nucleotides outside the gene matches: 4. The V gene's germline CDR1 is GTSNPN and CDR2 SVGIG (reference sequence). The CDR3 consists of 13 residues. The CDR3 sequence is CAWRLQGADTQYF. DNA of the CDR3: TGTGCCTGGAGGCTACAGGGGGCGGATACGCAGTATTTT.

This clone was counted a few times. This rearrangement joins TRBV7-3 to TRBJ2-2, with D hard to call. From germline, CDR1 is SGHTA and CDR2 FQGTGA. Trimming stripped 2 bases from V and 7 bases from J, with 5 bases between. The CDR3 contains 12 residues. DNA for the CDR3: TGTGCCAGCAGCTTACTTGGCGGGGAGCTGTTTTTT. Translation gives CASSLLGGELFF.

The chain carries TRBV5-4 and TRBJ2-5; TRBD1 might be the D (6 bases). Per the germline V gene, CDR1 is SGHNT and CDR2 is YYREEE (reference sequence). V was shortened by 1 base and J by 2 bases, with 9 bases between the two germline ends. This CDR3 comprises 14 residues. The CDR3 sequence: CASSLIGQQETQYF. In DNA, the CDR3 is TGTGCCAGCAGCTTGATAGGACAGCAAGAGACCCAGTACTTC.

As for this clone: In the same sample, other DNA sequences code for this CDR3. The chain has TRBV30 and TRBJ1-4; D unresolved. Germline assignment: CDR1 GTSNPN and CDR2 SVGIG (reference sequence). This CDR3 region has 11 residues. The germline V and J ends were trimmed by 0 bases and 8 bases, with 4 bases remaining between them. The CDR3 DNA is TGTGCCTGGAGTGTACGAGAAAAACTGTTTTTT. Translation: CAWSVREKLFF.